The sequence of this T cell receptor beta chain was determined in a study of T cells in Graves' hyperthyroidism and ophthalmopathy. For the study at large: Blood was drawn when the patient was first diagnosed and still untreated.

Notes on the study in general: The model identified upcoming ophthalmopathy a median about 7.1 months ahead of onset. Peripheral blood also featured most of the thyroid clonotypes expanded above 0.001.

Amplified TCR beta CDR3 regions came from RNA transcripts. First-round RT-PCR of the TCR CDR3 relied on the HTBI primer set. TCRdb recomputed calls from the multiplex PCR reads with MiXCR, one row per CDR3 protein. The table lists about 590,000 distinct CDR3 sequences, 14% of them singletons, with 7% to 9% in the top ten. As to this clonotype: The antigen remains unidentified.

V trimming: 4 bases; J trimming: 1 base; junction bases outside the gene matches: 2. This CDR3 has 16 residues. The receptor comes from a woman aged 18-30 years with Graves' ophthalmopathy. This chain joins TRBV12-3 or TRBV12-4 and TRBJ2-6; TRBD1 agrees at 9 bases. Source material: blood. CDR3 in amino acids: CASSSGQGSGANVLTF. The CDR3 DNA is TGTGCCAGCAGTTCGGGACAGGGTTCTGGGGCCAACGTCCTGACTTTC.